This T cell receptor (beta chain) was recovered during a study of cytomegalovirus exposure and HLA in healthy donors. Broader study findings: The presence/absence work took it that sequencing depth was about the same across donors.

Germline trimming cut 0 bases from V and 6 bases from J; bases unmatched to any gene: 12. Germline V gene data show CDR1 as SGHNT and CDR2 as YYREEE (reference sequence). The CDR3 length is 17 residues. The PCR made use of 60 Vbeta and 13 Jbeta primers. In the authors' methods: An analysis performed later counted 75 million to 80 million unique TCR beta chains (roughly 10 million of them shared). TCRdb keeps only in-frame clones here, not all; method: immunoSEQ multiplex PCR. The DNA gave D and trimming, while V, J and clone size come from that table. The sample holds about 160,000 clones, 65% to 80% seen once. This clone was seen only once. Its antigen remains unidentified.

Sequenced material: PBMCs. The chain couples TRBV5-4 to TRBJ2-7; 10 nucleotides align to TRBD2. The sequence derives from a woman in her forties or fifties in good health and CMV-seropositive. Written as DNA, the CDR3 is TGTGCCAGCAGCTTGGCCGAGCGGGGGGGTCCGTTGGGCGAGCAGTACTTC. Amino acid sequence: CASSLAERGGPLGEQYF.